The clone carrying this T cell receptor (beta chain) was observed many times. Its antigen is not known. The data are from a study of T-cell reconstitution after alpha-beta-depleted transplantation in children. Study-level results: Once a year had passed after transplant, T-cell counts and diversity came mostly from newly produced T cells. Several hundred expanded graft clones reportedly supplied alpha-beta T cells about two months after transplant. It was surviving recipient T cells and thymic progenitors that gave some patients high TCRbeta diversity at day 60.

A library of TCRbeta sequences, prepared with unique molecular identifiers, was generated. TCRdb recomputed calls from the PCR reads with MiXCR, one row per CDR3 protein. The sample holds 190,000 or so distinct CDR3 sequences; 5% to 7.5% are singletons and the top ten take roughly 4.8%. The V and J ends lost 5 bases and 3 bases respectively, with 11 bases between them. The CDR3 loop spans 13 amino acids. Germline CDR1 LNHDA, CDR2 SQIVND (reference sequence). The rearrangement links TRBV19 to TRBJ2-7; no firm D call. The specimen comprised PBMCs, sampled before TCRalphabeta/CD19-depleted stem cell transplant. The TCR comes from a girl younger than two with combined immunodeficiency, due to receive a stem cell transplant. CDR3 in DNA: TGTGCCAGTAGTTTAAGACGAAACTACGAGCAGTACTTC. The encoded protein is CASSLRRNYEQYF.